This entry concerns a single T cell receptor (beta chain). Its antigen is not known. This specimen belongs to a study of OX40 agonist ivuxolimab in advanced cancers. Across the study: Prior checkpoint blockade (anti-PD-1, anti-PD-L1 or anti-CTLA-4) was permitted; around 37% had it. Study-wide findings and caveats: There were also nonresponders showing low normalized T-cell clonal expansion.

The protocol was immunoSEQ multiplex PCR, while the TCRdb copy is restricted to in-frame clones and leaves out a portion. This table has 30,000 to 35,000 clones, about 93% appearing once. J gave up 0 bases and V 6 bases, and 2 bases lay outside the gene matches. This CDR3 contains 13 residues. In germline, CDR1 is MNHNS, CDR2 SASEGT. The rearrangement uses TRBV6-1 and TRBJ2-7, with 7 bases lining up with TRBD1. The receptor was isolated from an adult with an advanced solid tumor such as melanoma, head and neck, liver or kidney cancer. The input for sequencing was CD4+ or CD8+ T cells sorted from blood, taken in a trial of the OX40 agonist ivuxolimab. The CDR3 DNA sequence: TGTGCCAGCAGGGGACAGCCCTCCTACGAGCAGTACTTC. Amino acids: CASRGQPSYEQYF.